What follows are 12 T cell receptor beta chains derived from one specimen sequenced in a study of beta chain features in type 1 diabetes. Of the isolated RNA, all was reverse transcribed, and so the sequenced material was expressed TCRB transcripts. TCRdb's table, derived via immunoSEQ multiplex PCR, lists solely in-frame clones and lacks some. The data contain 310,000 or so clones, 15% of them singletons. For these receptors, no antigen is known. The study, taken as a whole, reports: Type 1 diabetes patients had moderately but significantly shorter TCRB CDR3s in all four CD4+ subsets.

The sequenced sample consisted of naive CD4+ T cells from blood. The origin of the receptors is a man aged 18 to 29 with type 1 diabetes.

This chain uses TRBV5-1 with TRBJ2-1, with a possible D match to TRBD2 (5 bases). The V and J ends lost 0 bases and 3 bases respectively, with 13 bases between them. The CDR3 has 16 amino acids. Germline V gives CDR1 SGHRS, CDR2 YFSETQ. Here the CDR3 reads CASSLAKGGLYNEQFF. The DNA of the CDR3 is TGCGCCAGCAGCTTGGCCAAAGGAGGCCTCTACAATGAGCAGTTCTTC.

V usage is TRBV14 and J usage is TRBJ1-1; D gene ambiguous. From germline, CDR1 is SGHDN and CDR2 FVKESK. Trimming pared 0 bases from V and 1 base from J, leaving 12 bases between. The CDR3 length is 16 residues. CDR3 sequence reads: CASSQERSAENTEAFF. The CDR3 DNA follows: TGTGCCAGCAGCCAAGAACGATCGGCGGAGAACACTGAAGCTTTCTTT.

This clone was picked up a small number of times. The J gene is TRBJ2-2, the V gene TRBV11-1; 8 nucleotides align to TRBD1. Germline CDR1 and CDR2: SGHAT and FQDESV (reference sequence). The CDR3 length is 15 residues. J gave up 4 bases and V 5 bases, and 6 bases lay outside the gene matches. CDR3: CASSRTGFGTGELFF. The CDR3 nucleotides read TGTGCCAGCAGCCGGACAGGGTTCGGCACCGGGGAGCTGTTTTTT.

This chain joins TRBV6-5 and TRBJ2-7, with TRBD2 matching over 11 bases. Germline CDR1 and CDR2: MNHEY and SVGAGI. V dropped 0 bases and J dropped 4; count of bases not matched to a gene: 5. There are 16 residues in the CDR3. The CDR3 is CASSYSGLAGQYEQYF. CDR3 DNA: TGTGCCAGCAGTTACTCCGGACTAGCGGGTCAATACGAGCAGTACTTC.

The chain links TRBV4-2 to TRBJ1-2; 9 nucleotides match TRBD1. Germline V gene lookup returns CDR1 LGHNA and CDR2 YNFKEQ. The trim removed 4 bases at V and 7 bases at J, leaving 7 bases unmatched. The CDR3 runs to 14 residues. The CDR3: CASSLGGTGFGYTF. DNA of the CDR3: TGTGCCAGCAGCCTTGGAGGGACAGGGTTTGGCTACACCTTC.

V is TRBV7-9 and J is TRBJ2-1; D might be TRBD2 (6 bases). Trimming took 6 bases from V and 9 from J, leaving 27 bases between them. There are 17 residues in the CDR3. From germline, CDR1 is SEHNR and CDR2 FQNEAQ (reference sequence). CDR3 in DNA: TGTGCCAGCAGACCCCGCGGAGGCGGGAAGGGAGGCGGTGAGCAGTTCTTC. It codes for CASRPRGGGKGGGEQFF.

This chain joins TRBV30 and TRBJ1-4; 9 nucleotides line up with TRBD1. The germline V gene encodes CDR1 GTSNPN and CDR2 SVGIG (reference sequence). J lost 2 bases, V lost 3 bases, and 4 bases had no gene match. This CDR3 is 15 amino acids long. This CDR3 is CAWSKQGATNEKLFF. Here the CDR3 DNA reads TGTGCCTGGAGCAAACAGGGGGCGACTAATGAAAAACTGTTTTTT.

The rearrangement uses TRBV6-5 and TRBJ2-7; no definite D call. The V end lost 6 bases, the J end lost 3 bases, and 9 bases lay between the germline ends. Germline V CDR1 and CDR2: MNHEY, SVGAGI. The CDR3 loop spans 12 amino acids. As DNA, the CDR3 is TGTGCCAGCAGCTCGACTTTCTACGAGCAGTACTTC. This sequence encodes CASSSTFYEQYF.

This chain links TRBV6-1 with TRBJ2-7, with D maybe TRBD1 (6 bases). Trimming removed 0 bases at V and 0 bases at J, with 12 bases between. CDR1 and CDR2 (germline): MNHNS, SASEGT. The CDR3 has 16 residues. CDR3 loop: CASSEAIGGSSYEQYF. CDR3 bases: TGTGCCAGCAGTGAAGCAATAGGGGGTTCCTCCTACGAGCAGTACTTC.

This rearrangement joins TRBV10-3 to TRBJ2-7; D perhaps matches TRBD2 (6 bases). The CDR3 length is 13 residues. Trimming took 6 bases from V and 6 from J, leaving 15 bases between them. CDR1 and CDR2 from the germline V gene are ENHRY and SYGVKD. DNA of the CDR3: TGTGCCATCAGGGGATTGGCGGAGGGCGAGCAGTACTTC. It specifies CAIRGLAEGEQYF.

This clone has only a few counts. This chain links TRBV21-1 with TRBJ2-7; TRBD1, as called in the table, went unchecked against the DNA. TRBV21-1 is given as a pseudogene. CDR3 length equals 15 residues. The CDR3 protein is CASSITPGVTYEQYF. The DNA of the CDR3 is TGTGCCAGCAGCATCACCCCAGGGGTCACCTACGAGCAGTACTTC.

The gene calls are TRBV13 and TRBJ1-1; 11 nucleotides line up with TRBD1. The length of the CDR3 is 16 residues. The trim removed 4 bases at V and 5 bases at J, leaving 9 bases unmatched. Germline-derived CDR1 and CDR2 are PRHDT and FYEKMQ (reference sequence). In nucleotides, the CDR3 is TGTGCCAGCAGCTCCCAACTCTGGGACAGGGGGACTGAAGCTTTCTTT. It translates to CASSSQLWDRGTEAFF.